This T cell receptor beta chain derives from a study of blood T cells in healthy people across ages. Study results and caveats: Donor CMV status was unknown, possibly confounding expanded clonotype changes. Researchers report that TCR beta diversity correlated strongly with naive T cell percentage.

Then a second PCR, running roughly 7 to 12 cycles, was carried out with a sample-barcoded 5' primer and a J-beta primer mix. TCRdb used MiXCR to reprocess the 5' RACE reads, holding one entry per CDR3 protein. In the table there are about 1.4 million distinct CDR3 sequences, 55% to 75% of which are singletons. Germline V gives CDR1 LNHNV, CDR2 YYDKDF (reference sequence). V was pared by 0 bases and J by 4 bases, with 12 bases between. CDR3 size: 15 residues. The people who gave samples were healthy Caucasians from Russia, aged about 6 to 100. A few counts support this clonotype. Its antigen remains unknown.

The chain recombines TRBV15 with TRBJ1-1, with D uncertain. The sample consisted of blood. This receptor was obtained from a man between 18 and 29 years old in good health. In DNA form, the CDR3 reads TGTGCCACCAGCAGAGATCCAGTAGAGTTCACTGAAGCTTTCTTT. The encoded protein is CATSRDPVEFTEAFF.